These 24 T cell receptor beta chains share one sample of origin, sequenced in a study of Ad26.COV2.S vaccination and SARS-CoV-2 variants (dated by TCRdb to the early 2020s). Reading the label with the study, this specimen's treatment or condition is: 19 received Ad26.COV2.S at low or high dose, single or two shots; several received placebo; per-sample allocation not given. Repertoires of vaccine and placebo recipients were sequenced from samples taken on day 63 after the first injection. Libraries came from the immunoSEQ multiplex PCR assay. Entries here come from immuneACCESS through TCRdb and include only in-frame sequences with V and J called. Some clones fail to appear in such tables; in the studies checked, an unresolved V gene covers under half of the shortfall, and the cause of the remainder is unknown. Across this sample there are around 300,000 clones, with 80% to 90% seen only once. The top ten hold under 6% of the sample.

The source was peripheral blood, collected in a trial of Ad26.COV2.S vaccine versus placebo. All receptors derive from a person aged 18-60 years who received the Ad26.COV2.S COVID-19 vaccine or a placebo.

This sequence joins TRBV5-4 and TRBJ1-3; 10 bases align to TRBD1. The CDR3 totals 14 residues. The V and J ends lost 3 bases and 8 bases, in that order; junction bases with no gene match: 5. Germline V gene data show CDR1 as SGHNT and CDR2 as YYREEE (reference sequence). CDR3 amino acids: CASSSGQGGDTIYF. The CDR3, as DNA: TGTGCCAGCAGCTCTGGACAGGGGGGGGACACCATATATTTT.

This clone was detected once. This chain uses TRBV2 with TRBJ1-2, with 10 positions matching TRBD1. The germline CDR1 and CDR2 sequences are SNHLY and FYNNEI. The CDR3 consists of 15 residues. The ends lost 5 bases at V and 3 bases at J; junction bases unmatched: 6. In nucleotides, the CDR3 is TGTGCCAGCAGTCGACAGGGGGCTTGGGACTATGGCTACACCTTC. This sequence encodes CASSRQGAWDYGYTF.

The CDR3 protein is CASIGWEIGANVLTF. CDR3 coding DNA: TGTGCCAGCATCGGATGGGAGATTGGGGCCAACGTCCTGACTTTC. The V call is TRBV25-1, the J call TRBJ2-6; possible D gene TRBD2, 5 bases. Deletions cut 7 bases from V and 3 bases from J, with 13 bases between. CDR3 length: 15 residues. The germline V gene encodes CDR1 MGHDK and CDR2 SYGVNS.

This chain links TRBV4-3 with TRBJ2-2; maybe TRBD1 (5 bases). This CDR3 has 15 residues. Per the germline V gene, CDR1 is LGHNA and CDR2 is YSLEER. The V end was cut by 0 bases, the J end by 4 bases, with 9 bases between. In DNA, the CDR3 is TGCGCCAGCAGCCAAGAAAGCAGGGTCACCGGGGAGCTGTTTTTT. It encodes CASSQESRVTGELFF.

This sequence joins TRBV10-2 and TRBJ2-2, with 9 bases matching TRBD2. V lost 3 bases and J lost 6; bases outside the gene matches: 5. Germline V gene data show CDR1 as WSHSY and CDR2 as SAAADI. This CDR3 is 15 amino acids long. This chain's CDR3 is CASSERGRAPGELFF. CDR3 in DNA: TGCGCCAGCAGTGAACGCGGGAGGGCCCCCGGGGAGCTGTTTTTT.

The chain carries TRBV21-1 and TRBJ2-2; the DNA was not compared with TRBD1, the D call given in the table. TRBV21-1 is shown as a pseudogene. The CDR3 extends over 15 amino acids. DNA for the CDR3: TGTGCCAGCAGCCTATATTCGACAGGGGCGGGGGAGCTGTTTTTT. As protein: CASSLYSTGAGELFF.

CDR3 nucleotides: TGCAGCGTCGGGGAGCTAACATCCTACAATGAGCAGTTCTTC. Its translation: CSVGELTSYNEQFF. The chain uses TRBV29-1 and TRBJ2-1, with TRBD2 as a possible D gene (5 bases). The CDR3 consists of 14 residues. V gave up 6 bases and J gave up 1 base, with 13 bases separating them. Germline assignment: CDR1 SQVTM and CDR2 ANQGSEA.

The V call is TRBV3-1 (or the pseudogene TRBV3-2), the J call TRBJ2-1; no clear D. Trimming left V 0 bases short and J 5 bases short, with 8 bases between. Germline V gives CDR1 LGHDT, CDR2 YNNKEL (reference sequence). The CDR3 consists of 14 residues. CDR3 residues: CASSQDGLDNEQFF. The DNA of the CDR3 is TGTGCCAGCAGCCAAGATGGTCTAGACAATGAGCAGTTCTTC.

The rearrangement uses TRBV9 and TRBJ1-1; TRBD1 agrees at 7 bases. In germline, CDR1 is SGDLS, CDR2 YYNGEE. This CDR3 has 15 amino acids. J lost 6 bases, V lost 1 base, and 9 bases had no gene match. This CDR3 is CASSVFATGLSEAFF. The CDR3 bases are TGTGCCAGCAGCGTATTTGCGACAGGGTTATCTGAAGCTTTCTTT. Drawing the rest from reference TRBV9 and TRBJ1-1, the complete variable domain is DSGVTQTPKHLITATGQRVTLRCSPRSGDLSVYWYQQSLDQGLQFLIQYYNGEERAKGNILERFSAQQFPDLHSELNLSSLELGDSALYFCASSVFATGLSEAFFGQGTRLTVV.

As DNA, the CDR3 is TGTGCCAGCAGCTTAGACGCGGGATCGGGAAACACCATATATTTT. Amino acids: CASSLDAGSGNTIYF. V is TRBV11-3 and J is TRBJ1-3; D unresolved. CDR3 length: 15 amino acids. Looked up from germline, CDR1 is SGHNT and CDR2 is YENEEA. V lost 0 bases, J lost 4 bases, and 10 bases lay in between.

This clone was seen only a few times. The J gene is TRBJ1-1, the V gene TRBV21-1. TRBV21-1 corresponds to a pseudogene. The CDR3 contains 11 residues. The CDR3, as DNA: TGTGCCAGCAGCAATCAACTTGAAGCTTTCTTT. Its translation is CASSNQLEAFF.

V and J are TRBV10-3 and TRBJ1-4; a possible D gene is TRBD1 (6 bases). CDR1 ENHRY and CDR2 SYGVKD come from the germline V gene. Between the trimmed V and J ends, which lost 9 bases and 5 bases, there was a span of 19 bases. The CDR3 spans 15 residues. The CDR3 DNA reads TGTGCCATTGGTAGCGGGACATCTAAAAATGAAAAACTGTTTTTT. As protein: CAIGSGTSKNEKLFF.

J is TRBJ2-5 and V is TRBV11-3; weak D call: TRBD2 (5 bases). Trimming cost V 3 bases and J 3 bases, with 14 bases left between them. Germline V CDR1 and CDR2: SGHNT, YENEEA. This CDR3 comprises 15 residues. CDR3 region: CASSFGRSGKETQYF. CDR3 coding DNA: TGTGCCAGCAGCTTTGGGCGGTCGGGAAAAGAGACCCAGTACTTC.

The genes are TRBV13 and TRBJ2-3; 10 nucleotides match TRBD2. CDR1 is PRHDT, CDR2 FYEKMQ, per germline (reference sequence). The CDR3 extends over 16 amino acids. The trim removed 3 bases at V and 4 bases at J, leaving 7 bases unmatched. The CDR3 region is CASSFRTSGPADTQYF. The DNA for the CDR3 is TGTGCCAGCAGCTTTAGGACTAGCGGCCCCGCAGATACGCAGTATTTT.

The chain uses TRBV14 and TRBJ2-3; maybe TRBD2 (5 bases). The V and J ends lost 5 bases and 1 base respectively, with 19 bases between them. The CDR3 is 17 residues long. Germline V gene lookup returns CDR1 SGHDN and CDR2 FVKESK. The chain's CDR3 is CASSKGTGTVRTDTQYF. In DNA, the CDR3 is TGTGCCAGCAGCAAGGGTACGGGAACGGTTCGCACAGATACGCAGTATTTT.

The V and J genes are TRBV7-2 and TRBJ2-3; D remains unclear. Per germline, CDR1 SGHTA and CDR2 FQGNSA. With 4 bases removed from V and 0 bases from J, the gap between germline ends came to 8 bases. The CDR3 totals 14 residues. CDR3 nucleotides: TGTGCCAGCAGCTCGGACCCAAGCACAGATACGCAGTATTTT. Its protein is CASSSDPSTDTQYF.

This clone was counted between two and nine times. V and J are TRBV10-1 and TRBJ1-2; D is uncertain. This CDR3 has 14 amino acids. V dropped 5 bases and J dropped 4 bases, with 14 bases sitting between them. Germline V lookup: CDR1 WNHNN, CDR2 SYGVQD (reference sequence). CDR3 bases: TGCGCCAGCAGTACCGGTCAGGTATCCTATGGCTACACCTTC. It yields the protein CASSTGQVSYGYTF.

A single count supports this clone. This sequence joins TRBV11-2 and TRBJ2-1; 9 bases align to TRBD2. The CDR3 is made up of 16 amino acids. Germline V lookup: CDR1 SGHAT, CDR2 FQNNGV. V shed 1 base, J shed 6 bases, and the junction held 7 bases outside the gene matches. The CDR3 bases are TGTGCCAGCAGCTTAGTGGGCGGGAGGGCCTCCAATGAGCAGTTCTTC. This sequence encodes CASSLVGGRASNEQFF.

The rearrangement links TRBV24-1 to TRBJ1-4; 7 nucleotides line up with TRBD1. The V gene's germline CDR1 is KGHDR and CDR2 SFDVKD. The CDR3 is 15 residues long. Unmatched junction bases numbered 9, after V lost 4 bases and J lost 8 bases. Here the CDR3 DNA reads TGTGCCACCAGTGACCGTGGACAGGACGGGGAAAAACTGTTTTTT. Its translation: CATSDRGQDGEKLFF.

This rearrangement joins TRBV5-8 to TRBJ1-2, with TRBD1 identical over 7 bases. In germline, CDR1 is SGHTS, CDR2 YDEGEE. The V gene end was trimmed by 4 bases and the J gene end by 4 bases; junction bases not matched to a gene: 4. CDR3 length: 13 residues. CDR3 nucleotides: TGTGCCAGCAGCGAAACAGGGGTCTATGGCTACACCTTC. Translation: CASSETGVYGYTF.

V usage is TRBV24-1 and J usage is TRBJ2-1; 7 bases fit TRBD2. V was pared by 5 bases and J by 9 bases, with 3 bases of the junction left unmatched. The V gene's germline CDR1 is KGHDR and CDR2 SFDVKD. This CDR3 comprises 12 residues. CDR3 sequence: CATSVPGGEQFF. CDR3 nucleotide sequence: TGTGCCACCAGTGTCCCGGGGGGTGAGCAGTTCTTC.

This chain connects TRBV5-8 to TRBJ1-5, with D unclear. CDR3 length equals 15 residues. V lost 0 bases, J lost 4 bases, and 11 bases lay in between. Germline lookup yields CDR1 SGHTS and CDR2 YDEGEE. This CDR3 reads CASSLAPTVNQPQHF. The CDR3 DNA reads TGTGCCAGCAGCTTGGCTCCCACAGTTAATCAGCCCCAGCATTTT.

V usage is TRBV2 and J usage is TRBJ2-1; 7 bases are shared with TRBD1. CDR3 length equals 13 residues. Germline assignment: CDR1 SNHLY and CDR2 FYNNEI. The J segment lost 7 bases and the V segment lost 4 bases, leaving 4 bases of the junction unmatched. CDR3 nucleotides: TGTGCCAGCAGTGTAACAGGGGAGAATGAGCAGTTCTTC. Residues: CASSVTGENEQFF.

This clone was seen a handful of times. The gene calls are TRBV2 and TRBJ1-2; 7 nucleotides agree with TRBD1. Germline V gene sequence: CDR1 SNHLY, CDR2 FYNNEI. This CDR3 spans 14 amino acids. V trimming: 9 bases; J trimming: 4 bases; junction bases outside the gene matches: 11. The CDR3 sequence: CASPPRDRPYGYTF. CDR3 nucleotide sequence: TGTGCCAGTCCCCCCCGGGACAGACCCTATGGCTACACCTTC. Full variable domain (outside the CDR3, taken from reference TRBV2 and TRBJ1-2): EPEVTQTPSHQVTQMGQEVILRCVPISNHLYFYWYRQILGQKVEFLVSFYNNEISEKSEIFDDQFSVERPDGSNFTLKIRSTKLEDSAMYFCASPPRDRPYGYTFGSGTRLTVV.